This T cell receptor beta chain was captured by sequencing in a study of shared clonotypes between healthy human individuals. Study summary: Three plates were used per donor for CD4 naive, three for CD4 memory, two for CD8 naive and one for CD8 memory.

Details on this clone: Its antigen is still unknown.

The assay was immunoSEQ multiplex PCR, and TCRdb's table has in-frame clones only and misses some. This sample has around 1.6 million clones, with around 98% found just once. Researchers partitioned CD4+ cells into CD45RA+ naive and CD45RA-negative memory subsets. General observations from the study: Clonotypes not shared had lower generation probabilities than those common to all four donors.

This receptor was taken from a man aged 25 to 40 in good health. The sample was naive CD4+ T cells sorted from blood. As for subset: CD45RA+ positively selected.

The CDR3 DNA sequence: TGTGCCAGCTCACCATCTGCACAGGGCAATTATGGCTACACCTTC. Translating it yields CASSPSAQGNYGYTF. The chain links TRBV18 to TRBJ1-2; maybe TRBD1 (6 bases). The CDR3 has 15 amino acids. Germline loops: CDR1 KGHSH, CDR2 LQKENI. V was pared by 2 bases and J by 5 bases, with 15 bases between.